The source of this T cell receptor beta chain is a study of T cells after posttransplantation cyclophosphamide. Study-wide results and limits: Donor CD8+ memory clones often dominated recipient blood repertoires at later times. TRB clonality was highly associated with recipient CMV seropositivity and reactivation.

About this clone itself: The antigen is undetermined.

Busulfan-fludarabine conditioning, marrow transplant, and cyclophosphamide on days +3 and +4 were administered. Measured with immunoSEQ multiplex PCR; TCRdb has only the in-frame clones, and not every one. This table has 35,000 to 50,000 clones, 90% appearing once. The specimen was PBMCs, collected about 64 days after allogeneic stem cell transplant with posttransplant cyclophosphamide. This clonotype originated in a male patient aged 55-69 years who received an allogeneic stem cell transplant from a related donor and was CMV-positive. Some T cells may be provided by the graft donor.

CDR3 protein: CASSSGQGVNTEAFF. The CDR3 DNA reads TGCGCCAGCAGCTCCGGACAGGGGGTGAACACTGAAGCTTTCTTT. The chain links TRBV5-1 to TRBJ1-1, with 10 bases that match TRBD1. Losses at the gene ends were 3 bases for V and 0 bases for J; bases not matched to a gene: 2. The length of the CDR3 is 15 residues. Germline lookup yields CDR1 SGHRS and CDR2 YFSETQ.